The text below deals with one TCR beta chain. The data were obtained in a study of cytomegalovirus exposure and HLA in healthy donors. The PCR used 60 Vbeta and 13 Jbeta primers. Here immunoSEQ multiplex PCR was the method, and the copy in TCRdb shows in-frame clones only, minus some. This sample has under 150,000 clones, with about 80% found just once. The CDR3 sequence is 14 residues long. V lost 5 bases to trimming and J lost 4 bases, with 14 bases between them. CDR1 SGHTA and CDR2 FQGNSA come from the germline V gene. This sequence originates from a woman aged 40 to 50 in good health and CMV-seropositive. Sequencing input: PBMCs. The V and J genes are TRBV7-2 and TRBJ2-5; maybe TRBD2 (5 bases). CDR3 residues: CASSLSGWGETQYF. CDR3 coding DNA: TGTGCCAGCAGCCTATCGGGGTGGGGAGAGACCCAGTACTTC.